Shown below are 6 T cell receptor beta chains from a single sample sequenced in a study of shared clonotypes between healthy human individuals. CD8 cells classed as naive were CD45RO-negative and positively selected for CCR7, excluding terminally differentiated effector memory CD45RA+ cells. Repertoires were generated with immunoSEQ multiplex PCR, while TCRdb's copy carries only in-frame clones and drops some. Among 550,000 to 600,000 clones listed, roughly 98% were seen once. Sample: naive CD8+ T cells sorted from blood. The origin of the receptors is a man aged 30 to 45 in good health.

Remarks on this clone: A read error is possible here, since a much larger clone lies one base away. Other DNA sequences in this sample translate to the same CDR3. The V call is TRBV5-6, the J call TRBJ1-1; D is unresolved. The V gene's germline CDR1 is SGHDT and CDR2 YYEEEE. CDR3 size: 13 residues. Trimming shortened V by 0 bases and J by 1 base, and 4 bases separated the two germline ends. The CDR3 reads CASSLEGNTEAFF. The CDR3 DNA sequence: TGTGCCAGCAGCTTGGAGGGGAACACTGAAGCTTTCTTT.

Concerning this clone itself: The same CDR3 can be traced to other DNA sequences in this sample. The rearrangement joins TRBV4-2 to TRBJ2-3; 7 bases align to TRBD2. The CDR3 totals 14 residues. Germline V gene sequence: CDR1 LGHNA, CDR2 YNFKEQ. J lost 3 bases, V lost 1 base, and 1 base had no gene match. The CDR3 region has the DNA TGTGCCAGCAGCCAAGGTAGCGGGACAGATACGCAGTATTTT. Translating it yields CASSQGSGTDTQYF.

V gene TRBV2 combines with J gene TRBJ2-7; 8 nucleotides line up with TRBD1. The V gene's germline CDR1 is SNHLY and CDR2 FYNNEI. V shed 5 bases and J 2 bases; nucleotides not matched to a gene: 11. CDR3 length: 16 residues. The CDR3 sequence is CASSSLRTGFTYEQYF. CDR3 in DNA: TGTGCCAGCAGTTCCCTACGGACAGGGTTTACCTACGAGCAGTACTTC. The whole variable domain, remainder taken from reference TRBV2 and TRBJ2-7, is EPEVTQTPSHQVTQMGQEVILRCVPISNHLYFYWYRQILGQKVEFLVSFYNNEISEKSEIFDDQFSVERPDGSNFTLKIRSTKLEDSAMYFCASSSLRTGFTYEQYFGPGTRLTVT.

The gene calls are TRBV27 and TRBJ2-3; D is unclear. The CDR3 extends over 14 amino acids. CDR1 MNHEY and CDR2 SMNVEV come from the germline V gene (reference sequence). V gave up 7 bases and J gave up 4 bases, with 15 bases separating them. The CDR3, as DNA: TGTGCCAGCACCCACAGTGGGGTCCCAGATACGCAGTATTTT. It translates to CASTHSGVPDTQYF.

Of note for this clone: One end of the junction fails to match germline, which may point to a read error. The V gene is TRBV7-7, the J gene TRBJ2-3, with D possibly matching TRBD1 (6 bases). The CDR3 runs to 17 residues. Germline V gene lookup returns CDR1 SSHAT and CDR2 FNYEAQ (reference sequence). The DNA of the CDR3 is TGTGCTAGCAGCTCAGGAACAGGGCGAGGACGCACAGATACGCAGTATTTT. This translates into CASSSGTGRGRTDTQYF. Looking up the rest from reference TRBV7-7 and TRBJ2-3 gives the full variable domain: GAGVSQSPRYKVTKRGQDVTLRCDPISSHATLYWYQQALGQGPEFLTYFNYEAQPDKSGLPSDRFSAERPEGSISTLTIQRTEQRDSAMYRCASSSGTGRGRTDTQYFGPGTRLTVL.

Concerning this clone itself: The junction does not match germline at one end; this may be a read error. J is TRBJ2-7 and V is TRBV28, with D uncertain. Germline V gene sequence: CDR1 MDHEN, CDR2 SYDVKM. This CDR3 comprises 13 residues. CDR3 in amino acids: CASTDGVRYEQYF. CDR3 nucleotide sequence: TGTGCAAGCACGGACGGAGTACGCTACGAGCAGTACTTC. The whole variable domain, remainder taken from reference TRBV28 and TRBJ2-7, is DVKVTQSSRYLVKRTGEKVFLECVQDMDHENMFWYRQDPGLGLRLIYFSYDVKMKEKGDIPEGYSVSREKKERFSLILESASTNQTSMYLCASTDGVRYEQYFGPGTRLTVT.